One sample yielded the 23 T cell receptor beta chains listed below, sequenced in a study of radiation and T cells in renal cell carcinoma. Treatment specified: treatment-naive control, cytoreductive nephrectomy. TCRdb keeps only in-frame clones here, not all; method: immunoSEQ multiplex PCR. The data contain 15,000 to 18,000 clones, 55% to 60% of them singletons. The material sequenced was tumor tissue, taken from a patient whose treatment was nephrectomy without radiotherapy. Every receptor here comes from a man aged 50-60 years with renal cell carcinoma.

The CDR3 nucleotides are TGCGCCAGCAGCTTGGTTCAACTAGCGGGAGAAGGCGAGCAGTACTTC. As protein: CASSLVQLAGEGEQYF. The chain joins TRBV5-1 to TRBJ2-7; TRBD2 matches at 11 bases. V trimming: 0 bases; J trimming: 6 bases; junction bases outside the gene matches: 8. The V gene's germline CDR1 is SGHRS and CDR2 YFSETQ. The CDR3 has 16 amino acids.

By share, this clone ranks as medium-sized. The chain has TRBV19 and TRBJ1-2; no clear D. With 3 bases removed from V and 1 base from J, the gap between germline ends came to 9 bases. Germline V lookup: CDR1 LNHDA, CDR2 SQIVND (reference sequence). The CDR3 covers 14 residues. DNA for the CDR3: TGTGCCAGTAGTATCGTCCACAATAACTATGGCTACACCTTC. It encodes CASSIVHNNYGYTF.

This chain joins TRBV27 and TRBJ2-5; perhaps TRBD1 as D (7 bases). The CDR3 spans 16 residues. Trimming took 3 bases from V and 5 from J, leaving 19 bases between them. The germline CDR1 and CDR2 sequences are MNHEY and SMNVEV (reference sequence). For the CDR3, the DNA is TGTGCCAGCAGTTTCCGCGGGACAGCCGGACAGGAGACCCAGTACTTC. Its protein product is CASSFRGTAGQETQYF.

This clone came up a few times. The CDR3 DNA sequence: TGTGCCAGCAGCTTATACGCCGAAGAGACCCAGTACTTC. Translating it yields CASSLYAEETQYF. This chain joins TRBV7-2 and TRBJ2-5; D not resolved. V lost 2 bases and J 3 bases, leaving 7 bases between the germline ends. Germline loops: CDR1 SGHTA, CDR2 FQGNSA. This CDR3 spans 13 amino acids.

The V gene is TRBV6-6, the J gene TRBJ1-1; 7 bases are a match to TRBD1. Germline V gives CDR1 MNHNY, CDR2 SVGAGI (reference sequence). CDR3 length: 15 residues. The trim removed 5 bases at V and 0 bases at J, leaving 6 bases unmatched. CDR3 amino acids: CASSDRALMNTEAFF. In DNA form, the CDR3 reads TGTGCCAGCAGTGACAGGGCCCTGATGAACACTGAAGCTTTCTTT.

The V and J genes are TRBV25-1 and TRBJ2-7; 7 nucleotides line up with TRBD1. The CDR3 is 16 residues long. V dropped 2 bases and J dropped 0; count of bases not matched to a gene: 7. Germline CDR1 reads MGHDK; CDR2 reads SYGVNS. The CDR3 protein is CASSEIGDRDSYEQYF. The CDR3 region has the DNA TGTGCCAGCAGTGAAATCGGAGACAGGGACTCCTACGAGCAGTACTTC.

This clone was observed a handful of times. The gene calls are TRBV27 and TRBJ2-1; perhaps TRBD1 as D (6 bases). CDR3 length: 11 amino acids. CDR1 is MNHEY and CDR2 is SMNVEV in the germline V gene (reference sequence). Deletions cut 8 bases from V and 8 bases from J, with 10 bases between. CDR3 in DNA: TGTGCCAGCTCCAGGGGCGATGAGCAGTTCTTC. Its translation: CASSRGDEQFF.

V gene TRBV7-2 combines with J gene TRBJ1-2; tentatively, D is TRBD1 (5 bases). The CDR3 has 13 residues. Trimming left V 1 base short and J 2 bases short, with 5 bases between. Germline V lookup: CDR1 SGHTA, CDR2 FQGNSA. The CDR3 region has the DNA TGTGCCAGCAGCTTAGAGGGGAACTATGGCTACACCTTC. It is translated as CASSLEGNYGYTF. Looking up the rest from reference TRBV7-2 and TRBJ1-2 gives the full variable domain: GAGVSQSPSNKVTEKGKDVELRCDPISGHTALYWYRQSLGQGLEFLIYFQGNSAPDKSGLPSDRFSAERTGGSVSTLTIQRTQQEDSAVYLCASSLEGNYGYTFGSGTRLTVV.

This clone was picked up one time. J is TRBJ1-2 and V is TRBV14; the D gene is possibly TRBD1 (6 bases). The V end lost 3 bases, the J end lost 7 bases, and 12 bases lay between the germline ends. CDR3 length: 13 amino acids. Looked up from germline, CDR1 is SGHDN and CDR2 is FVKESK. The CDR3 nucleotides are TGTGCCAGCAGCCAGGGGGCGAAGATTGGCTACACCTTC. This sequence encodes CASSQGAKIGYTF.

This clone was recorded a few times. The chain couples TRBV2 to TRBJ2-1; D remains unclear. Germline lookup yields CDR1 SNHLY and CDR2 FYNNEI. This CDR3 has 11 residues. Trimming stripped 10 bases from V and 12 bases from J, with 16 bases between. CDR3 DNA: TGTGCCAAGGAGTTTCAAGAGAGGCAGTTCTTC. It codes for CAKEFQERQFF.

This chain connects TRBV30 to TRBJ2-7; D is ambiguous. V lost 4 bases, J lost 1 base, and 8 bases lay in between. The CDR3 contains 12 residues. Per germline, CDR1 GTSNPN and CDR2 SVGIG (reference sequence). The DNA for the CDR3 is TGTGCCTGGACCCTAGATTCCTACGAGCAGTACTTC. Translation gives CAWTLDSYEQYF.

Only a few counts were recorded for this clone. V gene TRBV7-9 combines with J gene TRBJ1-2; D is undetermined. The CDR3 is made up of 14 amino acids. The ends were cut back, 5 bases at V and 4 bases at J, with 14 bases in the middle. CDR1 and CDR2 (germline): SEHNR, FQNEAQ (reference sequence). The CDR3 bases are TGTGCCAGCAGCACGGACTTTCCATTCTATGGCTACACCTTC. Its translation is CASSTDFPFYGYTF. Looking up the rest from reference TRBV7-9 and TRBJ1-2 gives the full variable domain: DTGVSQNPRHKITKRGQNVTFRCDPISEHNRLYWYRQTLGQGPEFLTYFQNEAQLEKSRLLSDRFSAERPKGSFSTLEIQRTEQGDSAMYLCASSTDFPFYGYTFGSGTRLTVV.

The chain links TRBV6-6 to TRBJ2-7, with 9 positions matching TRBD1. The CDR3 loop spans 13 amino acids. Trimming took 6 bases from V and 5 from J; bases not matched to a gene: 5. Germline V gene sequence: CDR1 MNHNY, CDR2 SVGAGI (reference sequence). The CDR3 DNA reads as TGTGCCAGCAGGTCCGGGACAGGGAACGAGCAGTACTTC. Protein sequence: CASRSGTGNEQYF.

This clone has just a few counts. V is TRBV19 and J is TRBJ1-5; TRBD1 aligns across 7 bases. The CDR3 contains 15 residues. Germline CDR1 LNHDA, CDR2 SQIVND (reference sequence). J gave up 5 bases and V 3 bases, and 7 bases lay outside the gene matches. CDR3 amino acids: CASSIIDRDHQPQHF. In DNA, the CDR3 is TGTGCCAGTAGTATTATCGACAGGGATCATCAGCCCCAGCATTTT.

The CDR3 nucleotides read TGTGCCAGCAGCCAGACCCGGGGGCGGAGAGATACGCAGTATTTT. This gives the protein CASSQTRGRRDTQYF. This chain connects TRBV7-2 to TRBJ2-3; D could derive from TRBD1 or TRBD2 (6 bases each). Looked up from germline, CDR1 is SGHTA and CDR2 is FQGNSA. The V gene lost 5 bases and the J gene lost 5 bases, with 17 bases spanning the gap. The length of the CDR3 is 15 residues.

V and J are TRBV13 and TRBJ2-1, with D perhaps given as TRBD1 or TRBD2 (6 bases each). The germline gives CDR1 PRHDT, CDR2 FYEKMQ (reference sequence). The germline V and J ends were trimmed by 2 bases and 4 bases, with 12 bases remaining between them. The CDR3 covers 15 residues. The CDR3 DNA sequence: TGTGCCAGCAGCTTAACTGGGGGGCTTTACAATGAGCAGTTCTTC. Its protein is CASSLTGGLYNEQFF. The full variable domain, with the rest looked up from reference TRBV13 and TRBJ2-1, is AAGVIQSPRHLIKEKRETATLKCYPIPRHDTVYWYQQGPGQDPQFLISFYEKMQSDKGSIPDRFSAQQFSDYHSELNMSSLELGDSALYFCASSLTGGLYNEQFFGPGTRLTVL.

A single count supports this clone. V is TRBV7-2 and J is TRBJ2-2; D remains ambiguous. Trimming stripped 5 bases from V and 6 bases from J, with 13 bases between. The CDR3 is made up of 14 amino acids. In germline, CDR1 is SGHTA, CDR2 FQGNSA. The CDR3 DNA reads as TGTGCCAGCAGCCCCTTCTCGCGCCCCGGGGAGCTGTTTTTT. This encodes CASSPFSRPGELFF.

The chain carries TRBV7-9 and TRBJ2-5; D gene uncertain. Germline assignment: CDR1 SEHNR and CDR2 FQNEAQ (reference sequence). The CDR3 runs to 14 residues. V lost 3 bases and J 4 bases, leaving 12 bases between the germline ends. Here the CDR3 reads CASSLEASSETQYF. The DNA for the CDR3 is TGTGCCAGCAGCTTGGAAGCGAGCTCAGAGACCCAGTACTTC.

The rearrangement links TRBV30 to TRBJ1-2; D not certain. Trimming pared 3 bases from V and 0 bases from J, leaving 14 bases between. In germline, CDR1 is GTSNPN, CDR2 SVGIG (reference sequence). The CDR3 is 15 amino acids. The CDR3 spells CAWSFWVQTNYGYTF. The CDR3 DNA sequence: TGTGCCTGGAGCTTCTGGGTACAAACTAACTATGGCTACACCTTC. Drawing the rest from reference TRBV30 and TRBJ1-2, the complete variable domain is SQTIHQWPATLVQPVGSPLSLECTVEGTSNPNLYWYRQAAGRGLQLLFYSVGIGQISSEVPQNLSASRPQDRQFILSSKKLLLSDSGFYLCAWSFWVQTNYGYTFGSGTRLTVV.

This clone was recorded a few times. This chain links TRBV7-9 with TRBJ1-6; perhaps TRBD1 as D (6 bases). V was clipped by 5 bases and J by 6 bases, with 11 bases between them. This CDR3 has 14 residues. Germline-derived CDR1 and CDR2 are SEHNR and FQNEAQ (reference sequence). The CDR3 coding sequence is TGTGCCAGCAGCACACGGACAGCTAATTCACCCCTCCACTTT. It specifies CASSTRTANSPLHF.

The V and J genes are TRBV30 and TRBJ2-7; D is ambiguous. V dropped 1 base and J dropped 5 bases, with 12 bases sitting between them. The CDR3 runs 13 residues. Germline V CDR1 and CDR2: GTSNPN, SVGIG (reference sequence). The CDR3 DNA sequence: TGTGCCTGGAGTGCCCAGGCAACAGACGAGCAGTACTTC. Translating gives CAWSAQATDEQYF.

The V gene is TRBV7-2, the J gene TRBJ2-4; 8 nucleotides align to TRBD2. V shed 5 bases, J shed 15 bases, and the junction held 12 bases outside the gene matches. Looked up from germline, CDR1 is SGHTA and CDR2 is FQGNSA. This CDR3 comprises 13 residues. The CDR3, as DNA: TGTGCCAGCAGCCGAGATAGCGGGGACCCCCGGTACTTC. Translated, it gives CASSRDSGDPRYF.

V and J are TRBV4-3 and TRBJ2-7; D not certain. V lost 0 bases and J 2 bases, leaving 11 bases between the germline ends. The CDR3 extends over 15 amino acids. CDR1 is LGHNA and CDR2 is YSLEER in the germline V gene. The DNA for the CDR3 is TGCGCCAGCAGCCAAGATTGGGGTACGACCTACGAGCAGTACTTC. Its translation: CASSQDWGTTYEQYF.